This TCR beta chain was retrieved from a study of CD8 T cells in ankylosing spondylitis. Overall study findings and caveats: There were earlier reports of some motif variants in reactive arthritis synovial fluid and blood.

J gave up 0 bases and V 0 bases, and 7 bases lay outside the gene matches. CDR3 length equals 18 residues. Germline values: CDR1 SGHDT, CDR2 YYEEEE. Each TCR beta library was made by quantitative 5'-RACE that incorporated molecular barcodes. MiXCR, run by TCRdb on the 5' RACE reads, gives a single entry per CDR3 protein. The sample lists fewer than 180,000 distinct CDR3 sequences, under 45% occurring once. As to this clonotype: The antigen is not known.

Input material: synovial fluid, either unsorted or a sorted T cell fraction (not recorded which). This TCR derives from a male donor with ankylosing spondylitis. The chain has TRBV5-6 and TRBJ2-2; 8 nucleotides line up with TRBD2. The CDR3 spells CASSLELAGNANTGELFF. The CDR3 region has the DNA TGTGCCAGCAGCTTGGAGCTAGCGGGCAACGCGAACACCGGGGAGCTGTTTTTT.